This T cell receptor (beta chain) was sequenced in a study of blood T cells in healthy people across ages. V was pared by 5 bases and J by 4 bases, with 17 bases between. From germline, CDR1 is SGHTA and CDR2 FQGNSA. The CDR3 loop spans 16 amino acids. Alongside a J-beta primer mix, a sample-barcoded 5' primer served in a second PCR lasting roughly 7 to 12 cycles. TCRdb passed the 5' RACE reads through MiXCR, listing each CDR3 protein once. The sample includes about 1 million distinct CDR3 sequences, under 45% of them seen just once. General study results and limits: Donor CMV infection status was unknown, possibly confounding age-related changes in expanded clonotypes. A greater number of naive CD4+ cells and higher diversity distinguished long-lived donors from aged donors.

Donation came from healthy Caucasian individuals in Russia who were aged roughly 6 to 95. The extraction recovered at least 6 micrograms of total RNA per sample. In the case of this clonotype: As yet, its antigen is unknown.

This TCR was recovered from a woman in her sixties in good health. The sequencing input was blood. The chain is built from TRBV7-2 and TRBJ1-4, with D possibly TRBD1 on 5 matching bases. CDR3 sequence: CASSQTPGRNNEKLFF. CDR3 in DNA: TGTGCCAGCAGCCAGACCCCGGGACGGAATAATGAAAAACTGTTTTTT.